Following are 16 T cell receptor beta chains from one sample sequenced in a study of blood T cell repertoires in COVID-19. Assay: immunoSEQ multiplex PCR; the TCRdb copy retains only in-frame clones and omits some. The sample lists 150,000 to 200,000 clones; roughly 77% were seen once. Sequenced material: peripheral blood. These receptors originate from a human donor in a cohort sampled during active COVID-19.

The V and J genes are TRBV5-1 and TRBJ1-6; D unresolved. Trimming removed 0 bases at V and 8 bases at J, with 6 bases between. CDR3 length equals 13 residues. The germline CDR1 and CDR2 sequences are SGHRS and YFSETQ. The CDR3, as DNA: TGCGCCAGCAGCTTGGCCCATGATTCACCCCTCCACTTT. Translated: CASSLAHDSPLHF.

The CDR3 here is CASSLSYEQYF. CDR3 DNA sequence: TGTGCCAGCAGCCTCTCCTACGAGCAGTACTTC. The V and J genes are TRBV7-2 and TRBJ2-7; unclear D gene. Trimming shortened V by 5 bases and J by 0 bases, and 2 bases separated the two germline ends. The CDR3 runs to 11 residues. CDR1 SGHTA and CDR2 FQGNSA come from the germline V gene.

The table lists this clone with many counts. J is TRBJ1-2 and V is TRBV4-3, with no clear D. Germline values: CDR1 LGHNA, CDR2 YSLEER. CDR3 length equals 16 residues. V shed 0 bases and J shed 6 bases, with 17 bases lying between them. CDR3 region: CASSQDSLGRLDGYTF. DNA of the CDR3: TGCGCCAGCAGCCAAGATAGTTTGGGCAGGCTCGATGGCTACACCTTC.

V is TRBV5-1 and J is TRBJ2-1; 11 positions match TRBD2. Germline V gene lookup returns CDR1 SGHRS and CDR2 YFSETQ. The CDR3 totals 17 residues. Losses at the gene ends were 2 bases for V and 7 bases for J; bases not matched to a gene: 11. CDR3 sequence reads: CASSFTSTSGVLNEQFF. The CDR3, as DNA: TGCGCCAGCAGCTTCACCTCGACTAGCGGGGTATTAAATGAGCAGTTCTTC.

The chain has TRBV4-1 and TRBJ2-3; 9 bases align to TRBD1. Germline loops: CDR1 MGHRA, CDR2 YSYEKL. There are 16 residues in the CDR3. After removal of 4 bases from V and 2 bases from J, the junction contained 7 bases not matched to a gene. CDR3 in DNA: TGCGCCAGCAGCCCGCGACAGGGGGGCTTCACAGATACGCAGTATTTT. The encoded protein is CASSPRQGGFTDTQYF.

The chain couples TRBV18 to TRBJ1-5; possibly TRBD1 for D (6 bases). Germline CDR1 is KGHSH and CDR2 is LQKENI. Trimming took off 5 bases at V and 7 bases at J, with 12 bases between the two ends. CDR3 length equals 13 residues. CDR3 sequence (DNA): TGTGCCAGCTCATGGGGGCGCGAACAGCCCCAGCATTTT. Protein: CASSWGREQPQHF.

This clone was found many times. The rearrangement joins TRBV7-2 to TRBJ1-2; D call uncertain. V shed 4 bases and J shed 4 bases, with 7 bases lying between them. The CDR3 spans 12 residues. The germline gives CDR1 SGHTA, CDR2 FQGNSA. The CDR3 reads CASSSDTYGYTF. The CDR3 DNA reads TGTGCCAGCAGCTCCGACACCTATGGCTACACCTTC.

This clone appeared a single time. The chain couples TRBV6-5 to TRBJ2-3; D may be TRBD1 (6 bases). This CDR3 has 15 residues. Germline V gene data show CDR1 as MNHEY and CDR2 as SVGAGI. V was shortened by 0 bases and J by 5 bases, with 12 bases between the two germline ends. This CDR3 reads CASSYSTGRRDTQYF. Written as DNA, the CDR3 is TGTGCCAGCAGTTACTCGACAGGCCGGAGAGATACGCAGTATTTT.

This chain connects TRBV7-2 to TRBJ2-4; the D is unclear. The ends were cut back, 5 bases at V and 8 bases at J, with 13 bases in the middle. CDR1 and CDR2 from the germline V gene are SGHTA and FQGNSA. The CDR3 consists of 13 residues. CDR3 nucleotide sequence: TGTGCCAGCAGCCTAGATGTCGGAGACATTCAGTACTTC. This gives the protein CASSLDVGDIQYF.

Many counts were recorded for this clone. The chain carries TRBV28 and TRBJ1-2; D perhaps matches TRBD1 (6 bases). Trimming pared 5 bases from V and 4 bases from J, leaving 11 bases between. This CDR3 comprises 13 residues. Per the germline V gene, CDR1 is MDHEN and CDR2 is SYDVKM. The CDR3 spells CASSPGTSYGYTF. The DNA of the CDR3 is TGTGCCAGCAGTCCCGGGACATCCTATGGCTACACCTTC.

This chain links TRBV6-6 with TRBJ1-1, with D perhaps TRBD1 (5 bases). The CDR3 has 12 amino acids. Germline V CDR1 and CDR2: MNHNY, SVGAGI (reference sequence). V lost 6 bases and J lost 3, with 8 bases in between. CDR3 sequence reads: CASSLRDTEAFF. DNA of the CDR3: TGTGCCAGCAGCCTCAGGGACACTGAAGCTTTCTTT.

The DNA for the CDR3 is TGCGCCAGCAGCCAAGATTGGCGGGGCGAGCAGTACTTC. Amino acid sequence: CASSQDWRGEQYF. The rearrangement joins TRBV4-3 to TRBJ2-7, with D possibly being TRBD2 (6 bases). This CDR3 has 13 amino acids. V lost 0 bases to trimming and J lost 6 bases, with 9 bases between them. The germline gives CDR1 LGHNA, CDR2 YSLEER.

The V and J genes are TRBV5-1 and TRBJ2-1; the D gene is possibly TRBD2 (5 bases). V lost 0 bases, J lost 7 bases, and 11 bases lay in between. Germline V gene sequence: CDR1 SGHRS, CDR2 YFSETQ. This CDR3 region has 14 residues. CDR3: CASSLGGSGNEQFF. The CDR3 coding sequence is TGCGCCAGCAGCTTGGGAGGGTCGGGGAATGAGCAGTTCTTC.

This chain uses TRBV5-1 with TRBJ2-3, with 7 bases identical to TRBD1. The CDR3 spans 16 residues. The V segment lost 0 bases and the J segment 4 bases; nucleotides outside the gene matches: 8. Per germline, CDR1 SGHRS and CDR2 YFSETQ. The CDR3: CASSLADRAPPDTQYF. The CDR3 region has the DNA TGCGCCAGCAGCTTGGCCGACAGGGCCCCTCCAGATACGCAGTATTTT.

This clone was seen only a few times. J is TRBJ2-1 and V is TRBV7-9; the match to TRBD2 covers 10 bases. Trimming removed 1 base from V and 4 bases from J; junction bases left unmatched: 10. Germline-derived CDR1 and CDR2 are SEHNR and FQNEAQ (reference sequence). CDR3 size: 18 residues. The CDR3 DNA reads TGTGCCAGCAGCTTAGGGGGGCTAACTAGCGGGACGTACAATGAGCAGTTCTTC. Its protein product is CASSLGGLTSGTYNEQFF.

The rearrangement uses TRBV6-5 and TRBJ2-5; perhaps TRBD1 as D (5 bases). The CDR3 contains 13 residues. The V end was cut by 5 bases, the J end by 7 bases, with 14 bases between. The germline V gene encodes CDR1 MNHEY and CDR2 SVGAGI. The CDR3 protein is CASSPGPPGTQYF. The CDR3, as DNA: TGTGCCAGCAGTCCAGGGCCTCCCGGGACCCAGTACTTC.